These 28 T cell receptor beta chains were sequenced from one sample in a study of monozygotic twins with inflammatory bowel disease. TCRdb reprocessed the 5' RACE reads and keeps a single row for each CDR3 protein, giving no DNA. This table lists fewer than 150,000 distinct CDR3 sequences. The sequencing input was blood. The receptors originated from a human donor with ulcerative colitis or Crohn's disease, or a healthy co-twin of an affected twin (not recorded which).

The V call is TRBV9, the J call TRBJ2-3; TCRdb lists TRBD1, though no DNA is available to test this call. The CDR3 is 20 residues long. Per germline, CDR1 SGDLS and CDR2 YYNGEE. This CDR3 is CASSVEAVTYTGYSTDTQYF.

The chain uses TRBV7-2 and TRBJ2-3; no DNA is available, so the TRBD2 call from TCRdb remains unchecked. This CDR3 has 15 residues. Per the germline V gene, CDR1 is SGHTA and CDR2 is FQGNSA. CDR3: CASSLAHSSGDTQDF.

The rearrangement links TRBV20-1 to TRBJ1-5; TCRdb picks TRBD1, but there is no DNA to check that call. CDR1 and CDR2 from the germline V gene are DFQATT and SNEGSKA (reference sequence). The CDR3 contains 15 residues. This CDR3 reads CSARDRRGANQPQHF.

V usage is TRBV6-1 and J usage is TRBJ2-2; absent DNA, TCRdb's TRBD1 call cannot be checked. CDR3 size: 15 residues. The germline V gene encodes CDR1 MNHNS and CDR2 SASEGT. CDR3 protein: CASKGGTENTGELFF.

This sequence joins TRBV13 and TRBJ2-7; TCRdb returns TRBD1, unconfirmable since there is no DNA. This CDR3 has 14 amino acids. Germline CDR1 PRHDT, CDR2 FYEKMQ (reference sequence). The CDR3 protein is CASAREIGSYEQYF.

V gene TRBV7-3 combines with J gene TRBJ2-5; TCRdb outputs TRBD2, but without DNA this stays unchecked. The CDR3 contains 15 residues. Germline assignment: CDR1 SGHTA and CDR2 FQGTGA. The CDR3 sequence: CASSSANSGLETQYF.

The rearrangement joins TRBV19 to TRBJ2-1. The CDR3 runs 15 residues. Germline values: CDR1 LNHDA, CDR2 SQIVND (reference sequence). The CDR3 reads CASSIRTATYNEQFF.

The chain uses TRBV20-1 and TRBJ1-6; checking the TCRdb D call of TRBD1 is not possible without DNA. This CDR3 contains 15 residues. Germline values: CDR1 DFQATT, CDR2 SNEGSKA (reference sequence). CDR3 region: CSAKDRGPGNSPLHF.

The chain is built from TRBV6-1 and TRBJ2-1; TCRdb's assignment of TRBD2 cannot be checked, as there is no DNA. Germline loops: CDR1 MNHNS, CDR2 SASEGT. The CDR3 is made up of 15 amino acids. This CDR3 reads CASSEWSGGRNEQFF.

The rearrangement uses TRBV5-1 and TRBJ1-5; as DNA is missing, the TRBD1 call by TCRdb cannot be tested. CDR3 length equals 13 residues. Germline V gives CDR1 SGHRS, CDR2 YFSETQ. The CDR3 sequence: CASSSGWGQPQHF.

The chain couples TRBV12-3 or TRBV12-4 to TRBJ2-2; the TCRdb call, TRBD2, lacks DNA for checking. This CDR3 has 17 amino acids. Here the CDR3 reads CASSPSRLAGYPGELFF.

V usage is TRBV5-6 and J usage is TRBJ2-3. Germline V lookup: CDR1 SGHDT, CDR2 YYEEEE. This CDR3 has 13 amino acids. This CDR3 is CASSLEDRDTQYF.

The chain recombines TRBV5-1 with TRBJ1-1; TCRdb names TRBD1, which stays unverified in the absence of DNA. Germline V gene sequence: CDR1 SGHRS, CDR2 YFSETQ. The CDR3 runs to 16 residues. CDR3: CASSAQGGQLNTEAFF.

The chain has TRBV20-1 and TRBJ2-7; the D call of TRBD2 rests on TCRdb alone, since no DNA is present to check it. The V gene's germline CDR1 is DFQATT and CDR2 SNEGSKA (reference sequence). There are 15 residues in the CDR3. CDR3 amino acids: CSARVGLAAPGEQYF.

The J gene is TRBJ1-6, the V gene TRBV20-1. Per germline, CDR1 DFQATT and CDR2 SNEGSKA (reference sequence). This CDR3 region has 16 residues. This CDR3 is CSASRTDFSYNSPLHF.

V is TRBV5-1 and J is TRBJ2-7; TCRdb selects TRBD1, and the lack of DNA leaves this call unchecked. The germline V gene has CDR1 SGHRS and CDR2 YFSETQ. The length of the CDR3 is 12 residues. The CDR3 sequence is CASSSMRGEQYF. The full variable domain, completed using reference TRBV5-1 and TRBJ2-7, is KAGVTQTPRYLIKTRGQQVTLSCSPISGHRSVSWYQQTPGQGLQFLFEYFSETQRNKGNFPGRFSGRQFSNSRSEMNVSTLELGDSALYLCASSSMRGEQYFGPGTRLTVT.

The chain is built from TRBV7-7 and TRBJ2-5; lacking DNA, the TRBD2 call made by TCRdb goes unchecked. The CDR3 extends over 15 amino acids. Germline loops: CDR1 SSHAT, CDR2 FNYEAQ (reference sequence). CDR3 sequence: CASSFGSGTLETQYF.

The chain is built from TRBV20-1 and TRBJ1-2; with no DNA, the TCRdb D assignment of TRBD1 cannot be verified. This CDR3 is 13 amino acids long. Germline-derived CDR1 and CDR2 are DFQATT and SNEGSKA (reference sequence). The CDR3 here is CSARVGRNYGYTF.

The CDR3 protein is CASSARTSWSFNEQFF. The chain links TRBV12-3 or TRBV12-4 to TRBJ2-1; TCRdb outputs TRBD2, but without DNA this stays unchecked. The CDR3 loop spans 16 amino acids.

The chain combines TRBV5-1 with TRBJ2-5; TCRdb lists TRBD2, though no DNA is available to test this call. The CDR3 sequence is 16 residues long. Germline V gene lookup returns CDR1 SGHRS and CDR2 YFSETQ. CDR3 loop: CASSLASGGFQETQYF.

The V and J genes are TRBV4-2 and TRBJ1-1; as DNA is missing, the TRBD1 call by TCRdb cannot be tested. Germline values: CDR1 LGHNA, CDR2 YNFKEQ. This CDR3 is 13 amino acids long. This CDR3 reads CASSRNRAPEAFF.

The V call is TRBV19, the J call TRBJ1-5; TCRdb selects TRBD1, and the lack of DNA leaves this call unchecked. The CDR3 is made up of 14 amino acids. Germline V CDR1 and CDR2: LNHDA, SQIVND (reference sequence). The CDR3 sequence is CASSWTGSEQPQHF.

This chain connects TRBV7-6 to TRBJ2-7; checking the TCRdb D call of TRBD1 is not possible without DNA. The CDR3 length is 17 residues. The germline CDR1 and CDR2 sequences are SGHVS and FNYEAQ. CDR3 residues: CASSLIGFQALSYEQYF.

The CDR3 here is CASSFGTGGIETQYF. J is TRBJ2-5 and V is TRBV27; TCRdb lists TRBD1, though no DNA is available to test this call. CDR1 is MNHEY and CDR2 is SMNVEV in the germline V gene (reference sequence). The CDR3 contains 15 residues.

This chain links TRBV7-2 with TRBJ1-5; TCRdb's D call of TRBD1 is untestable without DNA. CDR1 and CDR2 (germline): SGHTA, FQGNSA. The length of the CDR3 is 14 residues. The CDR3 spells CASSLDRGDQPQHF.

The rearrangement links TRBV27 to TRBJ2-7; TCRdb indicates TRBD1, and absent DNA this call remains unverified. This CDR3 is 15 amino acids long. Germline V gives CDR1 MNHEY, CDR2 SMNVEV (reference sequence). Here the CDR3 reads CASSAQGVGSYEQYF.

The chain's CDR3 is CASYMNTEAFF. The V and J genes are TRBV6-5 and TRBJ1-1. The CDR3 runs 11 residues. In germline, CDR1 is MNHEY, CDR2 SVGAGI.

The J gene is TRBJ2-3, the V gene TRBV5-1; the TCRdb D gene call, TRBD1, has no DNA to confirm it. CDR3 length: 16 amino acids. In germline, CDR1 is SGHRS, CDR2 YFSETQ. CDR3 amino acids: CASSLATGGGGQTQYF. The full variable domain, its missing parts supplied by reference TRBV5-1 and TRBJ2-3, is KAGVTQTPRYLIKTRGQQVTLSCSPISGHRSVSWYQQTPGQGLQFLFEYFSETQRNKGNFPGRFSGRQFSNSRSEMNVSTLELGDSALYLCASSLATGGGGQTQYFGPGTRLTVL.